This is a list of T cell receptor beta chains from one sample in a study of T cells in Graves' hyperthyroidism and ophthalmopathy. TCRdb reprocessed the multiplex PCR reads via MiXCR and lists one record per CDR3 protein. This repertoire shows under 350,000 distinct CDR3 sequences, around a sixth found once; its top ten account for about 49%. The sequenced sample was blood. These receptors were obtained from a woman between 45 and 60 years old with Graves' hyperthyroidism. Both conserved end residues are part of each CDR3. A D gene is named only where the DNA matches it firmly. Expanded clones get a size class; other rows say once, few or many, or leave the size out.

v_call: TRBV20-1
d_call: NA
j_call: TRBJ2-2
clone_size: few
cdr3_aa: CSASVNTGELFF
cdr3_nt: TGCAGTGCTAGCGTGAACACCGGGGAGCTGTTTTTT

v_call: TRBV11-3
d_call: NA
j_call: TRBJ1-6
clone_size: NA
cdr3_aa: CASSLDTRAGAENSPLHF
cdr3_nt: TGTGCCAGCAGCTTAGATACACGTGCGGGGGCAGAGAATTCACCCCTCCACTTT

v_call: TRBV7-2
d_call: NA
j_call: TRBJ1-2
clone_size: NA
cdr3_aa: CASSTDTSYGYTF
cdr3_nt: TGTGCCAGCAGCACGGACACCTCCTATGGCTACACCTTC

v_call: TRBV2
d_call: NA
j_call: TRBJ2-5
clone_size: NA
cdr3_aa: CASSVGQRETQYF
cdr3_nt: TGTGCCAGCAGTGTCGGGCAACGGGAGACCCAGTACTTC

v_call: TRBV7-8
d_call: NA
j_call: TRBJ2-1
clone_size: many
cdr3_aa: CASSLGIDTGEQFF
cdr3_nt: TGTGCCAGCAGCTTGGGGATCGATACCGGTGAGCAGTTCTTC

v_call: TRBV7-3
d_call: NA
j_call: TRBJ2-3
clone_size: many
cdr3_aa: CASSFTGDTQYF
cdr3_nt: TGTGCCAGCAGCTTTACGGGTGATACGCAGTATTTT

v_call: TRBV3-1
d_call: TRBD1
j_call: TRBJ1-2
clone_size: NA
cdr3_aa: CASSQGDRGNGYTF
cdr3_nt: TGTGCCAGCAGCCAGGGGGACAGGGGAAATGGCTACACCTTC

v_call: TRBV20-1
d_call: NA
j_call: TRBJ2-7
clone_size: NA
cdr3_aa: CSASLGSLGRLTYEQYF
cdr3_nt: TGCAGTGCTAGTTTGGGTAGTTTGGGCCGACTAACCTACGAGCAGTACTTC

v_call: TRBV27
d_call: NA
j_call: TRBJ1-2
clone_size: few
cdr3_aa: CASSRAGDYGYTF
cdr3_nt: TGTGCCAGCAGTCGCGCTGGGGACTATGGCTACACCTTC

v_call: TRBV5-6
d_call: NA
j_call: TRBJ2-1
clone_size: NA
cdr3_aa: CASSSSIPGDLAQFF
cdr3_nt: TGTGCCAGCAGCTCATCTATTCCCGGGGACCTAGCTCAGTTCTTC

v_call: TRBV5-4
d_call: NA
j_call: TRBJ2-3
clone_size: few
cdr3_aa: CASSPHRGPTPTDTQYF
cdr3_nt: TGTGCCAGCAGCCCACACCGTGGGCCAACCCCCACAGATACGCAGTATTTT

v_call: TRBV12-3/TRBV12-4
d_call: TRBD2
j_call: TRBJ2-7
clone_size: many
cdr3_aa: CASSLGGSSYEQYF
cdr3_nt: TGTGCCAGCAGTTTAGGCGGGAGCTCCTACGAGCAGTACTTC

v_call: TRBV5-4
d_call: NA
j_call: TRBJ1-1
clone_size: few
cdr3_aa: CASSSHSGEAFF
cdr3_nt: TGTGCCAGCAGCTCCCACAGTGGTGAAGCTTTCTTT

v_call: TRBV9
d_call: TRBD1
j_call: TRBJ1-5
clone_size: NA
cdr3_aa: CASSGTGRSNQPQHF
cdr3_nt: TGTGCCAGCAGCGGGACAGGGAGAAGCAATCAGCCCCAGCATTTT

v_call: TRBV20-1
d_call: TRBD1
j_call: TRBJ1-2
clone_size: few
cdr3_aa: CSARARGQANYGYTF
cdr3_nt: TGCAGTGCTAGAGCCCGAGGACAGGCCAACTATGGCTACACCTTC

v_call: TRBV7-2
d_call: NA
j_call: TRBJ2-7
clone_size: many
cdr3_aa: CASSPAVVREQYF
cdr3_nt: TGTGCCAGCAGCCCAGCGGTGGTCCGCGAGCAGTACTTC

v_call: TRBV2
d_call: NA
j_call: TRBJ1-4
clone_size: many
cdr3_aa: CASSVGRLNEKLFF
cdr3_nt: TGTGCCAGCAGCGTCGGACGCCTTAATGAAAAACTGTTTTTT

v_call: TRBV10-3
d_call: TRBD2
j_call: TRBJ2-7
clone_size: few
cdr3_aa: CAISSGINFEQYF
cdr3_nt: TGTGCCATCAGTAGCGGGATAAATTTCGAGCAGTACTTC

v_call: TRBV10-3
d_call: TRBD1
j_call: TRBJ1-2
clone_size: few
cdr3_aa: CAISGTGDNYGYTF
cdr3_nt: TGTGCCATCAGTGGGACAGGCGATAACTATGGCTACACCTTC

v_call: TRBV7-3
d_call: NA
j_call: TRBJ2-1
clone_size: few
cdr3_aa: CASSLNPPGTNNEQFF
cdr3_nt: TGTGCCAGCAGCTTAAACCCTCCGGGGACAAACAATGAGCAGTTCTTC

v_call: TRBV6-1
d_call: TRBD1
j_call: TRBJ2-5
clone_size: NA
cdr3_aa: CASRRGPGGETQYF
cdr3_nt: TGTGCCAGCAGAAGGGGGCCGGGTGGGGAGACCCAGTACTTC

v_call: TRBV28
d_call: NA
j_call: TRBJ2-5
clone_size: many
cdr3_aa: CASSLRGYETQYF
cdr3_nt: TGTGCCAGCAGTTTAAGAGGATACGAGACCCAGTACTTC

v_call: TRBV30
d_call: NA
j_call: TRBJ1-3
clone_size: few
cdr3_aa: CAWSYSGYSGNTIYF
cdr3_nt: TGTGCCTGGAGCTATTCAGGGTACTCTGGAAACACCATATATTTT

v_call: TRBV7-8
d_call: NA
j_call: TRBJ1-5
clone_size: many
cdr3_aa: CASSPGYSNQPQHF
cdr3_nt: TGTGCCAGCTCACCGGGATATAGCAATCAGCCCCAGCATTTT

v_call: TRBV6-1
d_call: NA
j_call: TRBJ1-1
clone_size: few
cdr3_aa: CASSEERLAKAFF
cdr3_nt: TGTGCCAGCAGTGAAGAACGGCTAGCTAAGGCTTTCTTT

v_call: TRBV6-1
d_call: TRBD2
j_call: TRBJ2-2
clone_size: NA
cdr3_aa: CASSDLGTSGLTGELFF
cdr3_nt: TGTGCCAGCAGCGATCTCGGGACTAGCGGACTCACCGGGGAGCTGTTTTTT

v_call: TRBV30
d_call: NA
j_call: TRBJ1-1
clone_size: NA
cdr3_aa: CTCQGYHTEAFF
cdr3_nt: TGTACCTGCCAGGGGTACCACACTGAAGCTTTCTTT

v_call: TRBV6-1
d_call: TRBD1
j_call: TRBJ1-5
clone_size: NA
cdr3_aa: CASSDPFQGAPGIRRQPQHF
cdr3_nt: TGTGCCAGCAGTGACCCCTTCCAGGGGGCGCCTGGCATACGTCGTCAGCCCCAGCATTTT

v_call: TRBV2
d_call: NA
j_call: TRBJ2-1
clone_size: few
cdr3_aa: CASSREPNNEQFF
cdr3_nt: TGTGCCAGCAGTAGGGAACCCAATAATGAGCAGTTCTTC

v_call: TRBV6-1
d_call: TRBD1
j_call: TRBJ1-1
clone_size: many
cdr3_aa: CASSSRTGEAFF
cdr3_nt: TGTGCCAGCAGTTCCCGGACAGGTGAAGCTTTCTTT

v_call: TRBV6-1
d_call: TRBD2
j_call: TRBJ2-3
clone_size: few
cdr3_aa: CASRVPGLAVHAQYF
cdr3_nt: TGTGCCAGCAGGGTACCGGGACTAGCGGTTCACGCGCAGTATTTT

v_call: TRBV3-1
d_call: NA
j_call: TRBJ1-4
clone_size: few
cdr3_aa: CAISDSRTANEKLFF
cdr3_nt: TGTGCCATCAGTGATTCCAGGACAGCGAATGAAAAACTGTTTTTT

v_call: TRBV7-3
d_call: TRBD1
j_call: TRBJ2-1
clone_size: NA
cdr3_aa: CASSPQRTGAYNEQFF
cdr3_nt: TGTGCCAGCAGTCCCCAGAGGACAGGGGCTTACAATGAGCAGTTCTTC

v_call: TRBV28
d_call: NA
j_call: TRBJ1-1
clone_size: NA
cdr3_aa: CASSLSQANTEVFF
cdr3_nt: TGTGCCAGCAGTTTGTCACAGGCGAACACTGAAGTTTTCTTT

v_call: TRBV13
d_call: NA
j_call: TRBJ1-2
clone_size: many
cdr3_aa: CASRGNYGYTF
cdr3_nt: TGTGCCAGCAGGGGTAACTATGGCTACACCTTC

v_call: TRBV2
d_call: TRBD1
j_call: TRBJ1-3
clone_size: many
cdr3_aa: CARKTAGTGGNTIYF
cdr3_nt: TGTGCCAGAAAAACAGCCGGGACAGGTGGAAACACCATATATTTT

v_call: TRBV2
d_call: TRBD1
j_call: TRBJ2-5
clone_size: many
cdr3_aa: CASRAGTGGAETQYF
cdr3_nt: TGTGCCAGCAGGGCTGGGACAGGGGGCGCGGAGACCCAGTACTTC

v_call: TRBV7-2
d_call: NA
j_call: TRBJ2-3
clone_size: many
cdr3_aa: CASSYGLRDTQYF
cdr3_nt: TGTGCCAGCAGCTATGGACTGCGAGATACGCAGTATTTT

v_call: TRBV12-3/TRBV12-4
d_call: NA
j_call: TRBJ1-2
clone_size: NA
cdr3_aa: CASSLASPYGYTF
cdr3_nt: TGTGCCAGCAGTTTAGCGTCACCCTATGGCTACACCTTC

v_call: TRBV7-9
d_call: NA
j_call: TRBJ1-2
clone_size: many
cdr3_aa: CASSLGTVSGGYTF
cdr3_nt: TGTGCCAGCAGCTTAGGGACAGTATCAGGTGGCTACACCTTC

v_call: TRBV5-1
d_call: NA
j_call: TRBJ2-5
clone_size: many
cdr3_aa: CASSITGLETQYF
cdr3_nt: TGCGCCAGCAGCATTACAGGGCTAGAGACCCAGTACTTC

v_call: TRBV27
d_call: NA
j_call: TRBJ1-1
clone_size: many
cdr3_aa: CASTSGDSTEAFF
cdr3_nt: TGTGCCAGCACCTCAGGGGATTCCACTGAAGCTTTCTTT

v_call: TRBV7-9
d_call: NA
j_call: TRBJ2-5
clone_size: few
cdr3_aa: CASSPPDGEETQYF
cdr3_nt: TGTGCCAGCAGCCCCCCGGACGGCGAAGAGACCCAGTACTTC

v_call: TRBV19
d_call: TRBD2
j_call: TRBJ2-1
clone_size: NA
cdr3_aa: CASTPAGWAEQYNEQFF
cdr3_nt: TGTGCCAGTACCCCAGCGGGGTGGGCAGAGCAATACAATGAGCAGTTCTTC

v_call: TRBV5-1
d_call: TRBD1
j_call: TRBJ1-5
clone_size: many
cdr3_aa: CASSLGQGGNQPQHF
cdr3_nt: TGCGCCAGCAGCCTTGGACAGGGAGGAAATCAGCCCCAGCATTTT

v_call: TRBV20-1
d_call: TRBD2
j_call: TRBJ2-1
clone_size: NA
cdr3_aa: CSASLVAGGPGDEQFF
cdr3_nt: TGCAGTGCTAGTCTGGTAGCGGGGGGCCCGGGCGATGAGCAGTTCTTC

v_call: TRBV6-1
d_call: TRBD1
j_call: TRBJ1-2
clone_size: NA
cdr3_aa: CASRGQGGYGYTF
cdr3_nt: TGTGCCAGCAGGGGACAGGGTGGCTATGGCTACACCTTC

v_call: TRBV30
d_call: NA
j_call: TRBJ1-4
clone_size: few
cdr3_aa: CAWSRQVGEKLFF
cdr3_nt: TGTGCCTGGAGTAGACAGGTGGGAGAAAAACTGTTTTTT

v_call: TRBV28
d_call: TRBD1
j_call: TRBJ1-5
clone_size: NA
cdr3_aa: CASSAPGTGGQPQHF
cdr3_nt: TGTGCCAGCAGTGCGCCCGGGACAGGGGGCCAGCCCCAGCATTTT

v_call: TRBV6-2/TRBV6-3
d_call: NA
j_call: TRBJ2-2
clone_size: NA
cdr3_aa: CALQGSTGELFF
cdr3_nt: TGTGCCCTACAGGGTAGTACCGGGGAGCTGTTTTTT

v_call: TRBV5-4
d_call: TRBD1
j_call: TRBJ2-1
clone_size: few
cdr3_aa: CASSQGQGMFNEQFF
cdr3_nt: TGTGCCAGCAGCCAGGGACAGGGGATGTTTAATGAGCAGTTCTTC

v_call: TRBV11-2
d_call: NA
j_call: TRBJ1-1
clone_size: many
cdr3_aa: CASSPRGAIGVNTEAFF
cdr3_nt: TGTGCCAGCAGCCCCCGAGGGGCCATCGGAGTGAACACTGAAGCTTTCTTT

v_call: TRBV28
d_call: NA
j_call: TRBJ2-7
clone_size: NA
cdr3_aa: CASAGPFYEQYF
cdr3_nt: TGTGCCAGCGCAGGGCCATTCTACGAGCAGTACTTC

v_call: TRBV29-1
d_call: TRBD1
j_call: TRBJ2-5
clone_size: few
cdr3_aa: CSVQQGRTETQYF
cdr3_nt: TGCAGCGTGCAACAGGGGCGGACCGAGACCCAGTACTTC

v_call: TRBV7-2
d_call: NA
j_call: TRBJ1-4
clone_size: NA
cdr3_aa: CASGLLGLNEKLFF
cdr3_nt: TGTGCCAGCGGCCTACTCGGACTCAATGAAAAACTGTTTTTT

v_call: TRBV11-2
d_call: NA
j_call: TRBJ1-2
clone_size: many
cdr3_aa: CASSRGGSYGYTF
cdr3_nt: TGTGCCAGCAGTAGAGGGGGGAGCTATGGCTACACCTTC

v_call: TRBV5-1
d_call: TRBD1
j_call: TRBJ1-1
clone_size: many
cdr3_aa: CASSAQGEGSEAFF
cdr3_nt: TGCGCCAGCAGCGCTCAGGGGGAAGGGTCTGAAGCTTTCTTT

v_call: TRBV6-1
d_call: TRBD1
j_call: TRBJ1-5
clone_size: NA
cdr3_aa: CASSPTGEGNNQPQHF
cdr3_nt: TGTGCCAGCAGTCCGACAGGGGAGGGTAACAATCAGCCCCAGCATTTT

v_call: TRBV20-1
d_call: TRBD1
j_call: TRBJ1-2
clone_size: few
cdr3_aa: CSAGFTGGMKGYTF
cdr3_nt: TGCAGTGCTGGGTTTACAGGGGGGATGAAGGGCTACACCTTC